This T cell receptor beta chain was recovered during a study of blood T cells in healthy people across ages (dated by TCRdb to 2014 to 2015). Regarding the complete study: In model experiments, template switching captured roughly one uniquely barcoded TCR beta cDNA molecule for every two T cells. The donors were divided into four age groups: young (average about 16 years), middle-aged (approximately 41), aged (about 60) and long-lived (nearly 85). Using the same blood draw, the study looked at two additional independent replicas of 1 million unique cDNA reads for two donors, one aged 18 to 29 and the other aged 80 or older. Using deep sequencing normalized with unique cDNA molecular identifiers, the study measured how TCR beta repertoire diversity changes with age.

The roughly 42 donors, aged 6 to 90 years, were systemically healthy Caucasian individuals from Russia. Each donor gave around 9.8 milliliters of peripheral blood, collected into EDTA-treated Vacutainer tubes. PBMCs were isolated by Ficoll-Paque density-gradient centrifugation, with at least 7 million obtained per sample. Trizol reagent was used to extract total RNA from the PBMCs, yielding at least 5 micrograms per sample. For every donor, an aliquot of PBMCs went through flow cytometry to measure the percentages of naive CD45RAhigh/CD27high T cells. Broad study findings and their caveats: The percentage of naive T cells measured by flow cytometry correlated strongly with observed TCR beta diversity. The CMV infection status of donors was not known, potentially confounding age-related changes in expanded clonotypes. Total diversity estimates from one million sequenced T cells were considered lower bounds and underestimates. Compared with the aged group, the long-lived group had more naive CD4+ T cells, fewer expanded clones and increased TCR diversity, a pattern suggesting age selection. Observed TCR beta diversity per million T cells fell roughly linearly with age, and a significant reduction was already apparent by age around 40. Bulk unsorted PBMC profiling prevented conclusive comparison of naive and antigen-experienced compartments.

Note on this clonotype: Its antigen specificity is not known. No base quality values were provided; no much bigger clone lies one nucleotide off.

Here V drops 7 bases and J drops 5 bases, and the junction holds 9 bases not matched to any gene. From the cysteine through the phenylalanine, the CDR3 covers 16 amino acids. The CDR3 DNA has 48 bases and is translated from base 1. Per the germline V gene, SGHVS is the CDR1 and FQNEAQ is the CDR2. Library construction relied on 5' RACE. Reads for this sample came from an Illumina HiSeq 2500. A second PCR of roughly 7 to 12 cycles was performed with a sample-barcoded 5' primer and a J-beta primer mix. A unique molecular identifier was introduced onto each TCR beta cDNA molecule by a template-switch 5' adaptor carrying 12 random nucleotides. Each sample yielded at least 3 million CDR3-containing paired-end reads. First-strand cDNA was synthesized from all RNA with the Mint cDNA synthesis kit, primed by a TRBC-specific oligonucleotide. After uracil-DNA glycosylase treatment, a first 18-cycle PCR used universal primers M1SS and BC2_uni_R on all cDNA. The paper's data handling went like this. For normalization, 1 million high-quality reads, each with a distinct molecular identifier, were randomly selected from each sample. Instead of being binned into consensus sequences, reads that shared molecular identifiers were thrown out. MiTCR, run with a Q25 quality threshold and the strictest error-elimination algorithm, handled CDR3 identification, clonotype clustering and error correction. A nonparametric unseen species model with Euler transformation was used to estimate lower-bound total TCR beta diversity. TCRdb handled the public reads itself, with Q25 trimming in fastp and clone calling in MiXCR, and kept productive beta chains. Rows are combined by CDR3 protein, so each entry shows the most common genes and DNA. These V and J calls are TCRdb output, not the study's own analysis. In this sample the table shows around 820,000 distinct CDR3 sequences, 20% to 25% of which occur a single time. The ten largest clones represent under 4% of the sample.

The same sample was also studied in work on T cells of mothers and their children. The other study reports the following: Nine systemically healthy Caucasian individuals, comprising three mothers and their six children, were included as donors. cDNA synthesis used all of the extracted RNA, with roughly 1.5 ug of RNA in each 15 ul reaction. Sample barcodes and 2-4 random nucleotides were added via the M1S primer in the second PCR. Each mother yielded over 9 million TCR beta CDR3 reads and each child roughly 2.9 million reads. Thymic selection similarly shapes TCR recombination output in related and unrelated pairs, with minor effect from inherited differences. Normalized repertoire overlap was always found to be slightly, but never significantly, higher in related mother-child pairs than in unrelated mother-child pairs. No persistent microchimeric T cell clones were found, with a detection sensitivity of approximately 110 clones per million clonotypes. The study used deep NGS to compare TCR beta repertoires of mothers and children, seeking features distinguishing related mother-child pairs from unrelated individuals. Mothers averaged 40 +/- 4 years of age and children averaged about 10 +/- 4 years. After adapter ligation was performed with NEBNext reagents, the libraries were sequenced on an Illumina HiSeq 2000 with 100+100 nt paired-end reads. Mother and child libraries were prepared a month apart and sequenced in separate runs to prevent cross-contamination. Between roughly 450,000 and 2,000,000 distinct TCR beta clonotypes were identified per donor. Naive TCR beta clonotypes were estimated from low-frequency clonotypes matched to each donor's FACS-determined naive share, without sorting.

This sequence was found in a boy younger than 18 in good health. The chain couples TRBV7-8 to TRBJ2-2, with 11 bases aligning to TRBD2. The material sequenced was blood. The CDR3 in this case is CASNVMGLAATGELFF. In nucleotide form, the sequence is TGTGCCAGCAACGTAATGGGACTAGCGGCTACCGGGGAGCTGTTTTTT.